One and the same sample provided the 17 T cell receptor beta chains below, sequenced in a study of shared clonotypes between healthy human individuals. This table comes from immunoSEQ multiplex PCR, and its TCRdb copy is limited to in-frame clones, with some not included. The sample holds 740,000 or so clones; around 73% are singletons and the top ten take around 1.8%. The sequenced sample was memory CD4+ T cells sorted from blood. Subset defined: CD45RA-negative fraction. Receptor source: a woman aged 25 to 39 in good health.

V is TRBV19 and J is TRBJ1-5; 9 nucleotides match TRBD1. This CDR3 is 15 amino acids long. J was trimmed by 6 bases and V by 4 bases; bases with no gene match: 7. In germline, CDR1 is LNHDA, CDR2 SQIVND (reference sequence). In nucleotides, the CDR3 is TGTGCCAGTAGTACGGACAGGGGTTTCGGTCAGCCCCAGCATTTT. Its translation is CASSTDRGFGQPQHF.

This sequence joins TRBV11-2 and TRBJ2-4, with TRBD2 as a possible D gene (6 bases). This CDR3 spans 15 amino acids. V lost 5 bases and J 2 bases, leaving 13 bases between the germline ends. The V gene's germline CDR1 is SGHAT and CDR2 FQNNGV. CDR3 loop: CASSPLAGSKNIQYF. CDR3 in DNA: TGTGCCAGCAGCCCTTTGGCGGGATCCAAAAACATTCAGTACTTC.

CDR3 nucleotides: TGTGCCAGTAGTTACAGGGCCCGGACGAACACTGAAGCTTTCTTT. This encodes CASSYRARTNTEAFF. The V and J genes are TRBV19 and TRBJ1-1, with D perhaps TRBD1 (6 bases). Per the germline V gene, CDR1 is LNHDA and CDR2 is SQIVND (reference sequence). CDR3 length equals 15 residues. V shed 5 bases and J shed 1 base, with 14 bases lying between them.

In this sample, this clone turned up a few times. This rearrangement joins TRBV10-3 to TRBJ2-3, with 9 bases that match TRBD1. V shed 6 bases and J 5 bases; nucleotides not matched to a gene: 6. This CDR3 is built from 14 residues. Germline V gene lookup returns CDR1 ENHRY and CDR2 SYGVKD. Written as DNA, the CDR3 is TGTGCCATCAGACCGGGACAGGGAGAAGATACGCAGTATTTT. Translating gives CAIRPGQGEDTQYF.

This chain joins TRBV7-2 and TRBJ1-5, with D hard to call. The CDR3 loop spans 13 amino acids. The ends were cut back, 1 base at V and 5 bases at J, with 6 bases in the middle. Germline values: CDR1 SGHTA, CDR2 FQGNSA. CDR3 sequence reads: CASSLDSHQPQHF. For the CDR3, the DNA is TGTGCCAGCAGCTTAGACAGCCATCAGCCCCAGCATTTT.

V is TRBV5-1 and J is TRBJ2-3; 8 nucleotides match TRBD2. V shed 4 bases, J shed 5 bases, and the junction held 18 bases outside the gene matches. This CDR3 has 18 residues. CDR1 is SGHRS, CDR2 YFSETQ, per germline. CDR3 loop: CASSRTHLGGLDEDTQYF. The CDR3, as DNA: TGCGCCAGCAGCAGGACCCATTTAGGGGGACTAGACGAAGATACGCAGTATTTT.

The gene calls are TRBV10-3 and TRBJ1-4; 7 bases agree with TRBD1. Germline-derived CDR1 and CDR2 are ENHRY and SYGVKD. The CDR3 sequence is 18 residues long. The trim removed 3 bases at V and 3 bases at J, leaving 13 bases unmatched. CDR3 amino acids: CAISDRWTGRAANEKLFF. The CDR3 DNA reads as TGTGCCATCAGTGACCGTTGGACAGGACGCGCGGCTAATGAAAAACTGTTTTTT.

This clone was observed a handful of times. The chain joins TRBV4-2 to TRBJ2-5; D not certain. The germline CDR1 and CDR2 sequences are LGHNA and YNFKEQ. Trimming pared 1 base from V and 5 bases from J, leaving 8 bases between. The CDR3 runs to 13 residues. In nucleotides, the CDR3 is TGTGCCAGCAGCCAAGGTGTTTGGGAGACCCAGTACTTC. As protein: CASSQGVWETQYF.

The chain has TRBV5-1 and TRBJ2-1, with 14 bases lining up with TRBD2. From germline, CDR1 is SGHRS and CDR2 YFSETQ. The CDR3 runs to 16 residues. V shed 4 bases and J 8 bases; nucleotides not matched to a gene: 8. The CDR3 DNA reads as TGCGCCAGCAGCCCGACTAGCGGGAGGGGCGCGGATGAGCAGTTCTTC. Its translation is CASSPTSGRGADEQFF. Variable domain in full (rest from reference TRBV5-1 and TRBJ2-1): KAGVTQTPRYLIKTRGQQVTLSCSPISGHRSVSWYQQTPGQGLQFLFEYFSETQRNKGNFPGRFSGRQFSNSRSEMNVSTLELGDSALYLCASSPTSGRGADEQFFGPGTRLTVL.

V and J are TRBV2 and TRBJ2-1; 10 bases align to TRBD2. With 6 bases clipped from V and 6 bases from J, the junction kept 11 bases outside the gene matches. CDR3 size: 16 residues. CDR1 and CDR2 (germline): SNHLY, FYNNEI. For the CDR3, the DNA is TGTGCCAGCAGACTCCTGACTAGCGGGTTACCCAATGAGCAGTTCTTC. It is translated as CASRLLTSGLPNEQFF.

The CDR3 reads CASSLWGSSGANVLTF. The CDR3 DNA follows: TGTGCCAGCAGCTTATGGGGCAGCTCTGGGGCCAACGTCCTGACTTTC. The genes are TRBV7-9 and TRBJ2-6; D may be TRBD1 (5 bases). The germline V gene encodes CDR1 SEHNR and CDR2 FQNEAQ (reference sequence). Trimming took off 2 bases at V and 0 bases at J, with 8 bases between the two ends. The CDR3 runs 16 residues. Full variable domain (remainder filled in from reference TRBV7-9 and TRBJ2-6): DTGVSQNPRHKITKRGQNVTFRCDPISEHNRLYWYRQTLGQGPEFLTYFQNEAQLEKSRLLSDRFSAERPKGSFSTLEIQRTEQGDSAMYLCASSLWGSSGANVLTFGAGSRLTVL.

A remark on this clone: A much larger clone sits a single nucleotide away, making a read error possible. Other DNA sequences in this sample translate to the same CDR3. The gene calls are TRBV30 and TRBJ1-1, with D tentatively TRBD1 (6 bases). The CDR3 has 13 amino acids. CDR1 and CDR2 from the germline V gene are GTSNPN and SVGIG (reference sequence). With 0 bases removed from V and 3 bases from J, the gap between germline ends came to 8 bases. The DNA for the CDR3 is TGTGCCTGGAGTGTACAGGGCTACACTGAAGCTTTCTTT. This encodes CAWSVQGYTEAFF.

This chain uses TRBV7-2 with TRBJ2-1, with 9 bases lining up with TRBD2. The ends lost 4 bases at V and 9 bases at J; junction bases unmatched: 10. The germline gives CDR1 SGHTA, CDR2 FQGNSA. There are 15 residues in the CDR3. The CDR3 DNA sequence: TGTGCCAGCAGCTCTAGGGTAGTAGCGGGAGCTGAGCAGTTCTTC. Protein: CASSSRVVAGAEQFF.

The rearrangement uses TRBV30 and TRBJ1-5, with D perhaps matching TRBD1 (6 bases). The V end was cut by 0 bases, the J end by 5 bases, with 17 bases between. The CDR3 covers 16 residues. Germline lookup yields CDR1 GTSNPN and CDR2 SVGIG (reference sequence). The CDR3 protein is CAWSVPPTGPYQPQHF. The CDR3 DNA sequence: TGTGCCTGGAGTGTGCCCCCCACAGGGCCCTATCAGCCCCAGCATTTT.

The rearrangement joins TRBV28 to TRBJ2-3, with 12 bases matching TRBD2. Germline V gene lookup returns CDR1 MDHEN and CDR2 SYDVKM. Trimming cost V 5 bases and J 2 bases; bases outside gene matches: 11. This CDR3 contains 18 residues. The CDR3 DNA reads TGTGCCAGCAGTCTACTAGCGGGAGGTAGCAAGTCCACAGATACGCAGTATTTT. Translated, it gives CASSLLAGGSKSTDTQYF.

The chain is built from TRBV10-3 and TRBJ2-7, with 12 bases matching TRBD1. The CDR3 runs 15 residues. The junction had 3 bases not matched to a gene; V was cut back by 0 bases and J by 6 bases. Per germline, CDR1 ENHRY and CDR2 SYGVKD. This chain's CDR3 is CAISESGQGAGEQYF. In DNA, the CDR3 is TGTGCCATCAGTGAGTCGGGACAGGGGGCTGGCGAGCAGTACTTC.

This chain links TRBV5-8 with TRBJ2-7, with 11 bases lining up with TRBD2. CDR3 length: 16 residues. Germline CDR1 and CDR2: SGHTS and YDEGEE. V dropped 0 bases and J dropped 2; count of bases not matched to a gene: 4. CDR3 in amino acids: CASSLATSGRAYEQYF. CDR3 sequence (DNA): TGTGCCAGCAGCTTGGCCACTAGCGGGAGAGCCTACGAGCAGTACTTC.